A selection of T cell receptor beta chains follows, all from one sample in a study of T cells in Graves' hyperthyroidism and ophthalmopathy. Via MiXCR, TCRdb re-called the multiplex PCR reads, giving one row per CDR3 protein. The sample consists of more than 350,000 distinct CDR3 sequences, about 15% of them appearing once. The sequenced sample was blood. These TCRs come from a woman between 25 and 40 years old with Graves' hyperthyroidism. Both conserved end residues are part of each CDR3. The D gene is left open where the match is weak. Clone size is given for some rows only: seen once, a few or many times, or a class if the clone is expanded.

D | length | J | size | V | CDR3
NA | 14 | TRBJ2-3 | few | TRBV29-1 | CSVGQGQPEDTQYF
NA | 13 | TRBJ2-5 | NA | TRBV19 | CASSIMGQETQYF
NA | 16 | TRBJ2-7 | few | TRBV18 | CASSPPYPGREKEQYF
NA | 15 | TRBJ2-5 | few | TRBV5-5 | CASSLAGTNLETQYF
NA | 11 | TRBJ1-2 | many | TRBV30 | CAWSSVYGYTF
NA | 13 | TRBJ2-7 | NA | TRBV4-2 | CASSQEPDYEQYF
TRBD1 | 14 | TRBJ1-3 | few | TRBV29-1 | CSVTDRVAGNTIYF
TRBD1 | 15 | TRBJ1-5 | many | TRBV28 | CASSWTGGMDQPQHF
NA | 12 | TRBJ1-2 | many | TRBV11-2 | CASSSESYGYTF
TRBD1 | 15 | TRBJ2-1 | NA | TRBV4-1 | CASREIGTGGNEQFF
NA | 14 | TRBJ1-6 | many | TRBV28 | CASSADIEDSPLHF
NA | 14 | TRBJ1-5 | few | TRBV24-1 | CATSDSGSHQPQHF
TRBD2 | 17 | TRBJ2-5 | few | TRBV5-1 | CASSMSGHSGAKETQYF
NA | 15 | TRBJ2-3 | NA | TRBV19 | CASSMGGGATDTQYF
TRBD2 | 15 | TRBJ2-1 | many | TRBV28 | CASGGGRDSYNEQFF
NA | 15 | TRBJ1-2 | NA | TRBV18 | CASSPDLVSLYGYTF
NA | 14 | TRBJ2-1 | NA | TRBV19 | CASSVGNHYNEQFF
NA | 11 | TRBJ2-7 | many | TRBV13 | CASSLVHEQYF
TRBD2 | 18 | TRBJ2-3 | many | TRBV27 | CASRPLPGLAGTLDTQYF
NA | 13 | TRBJ2-7 | many | TRBV13 | CASSLVLGYEQYF
NA | 12 | TRBJ2-5 | NA | TRBV2 | CASSREQETQYF
NA | 13 | TRBJ2-2 | many | TRBV7-8 | CASSSTGIGELFF
NA | 12 | TRBJ1-4 | NA | TRBV5-1 | CASSFDYEKLFF
NA | 14 | TRBJ2-3 | NA | TRBV19 | CARRGESFTDTQYF
TRBD2 | 17 | TRBJ2-2 | many | TRBV9 | CASTESTGASGIRELFF
TRBD2 | 15 | TRBJ2-2 | few | TRBV5-1 | CASSPASGGTGELFF
NA | 14 | TRBJ1-5 | NA | TRBV5-1 | CASSFDGLGQPQHF
NA | 13 | TRBJ2-7 | many | TRBV7-6 | CASSLVRAGEQYF
TRBD1 | 15 | TRBJ2-7 | NA | TRBV11-2 | CASSFGQGASYEQYF
TRBD2 | 14 | TRBJ2-3 | few | TRBV11-1 | CASSPRGSSDTQYF
NA | 13 | TRBJ1-2 | NA | TRBV12-3/TRBV12-4 | CASTRSGTYGYTF
NA | 15 | TRBJ1-6 | few | TRBV7-2 | CASSTRGGDGSPLHF